This TCR beta chain is from a study of T cells in Graves' hyperthyroidism and ophthalmopathy. Amplification targeted TCR beta CDR3 regions from RNA transcripts. Researchers ran a first-round RT-PCR on the TCR CDR3 using the HTBI primer set. TCRdb re-called the multiplex PCR reads with MiXCR, one entry per CDR3 protein. In the table there are roughly 500,000 distinct CDR3 sequences, roughly 50% of which are singletons. Trimming took 1 base from V and 5 from J, leaving 9 bases between them. This CDR3 is built from 13 residues. The germline V gene has CDR1 LGHDT and CDR2 YNNKEL (reference sequence). Uncontrolled infection, other autoimmune disease, pregnancy and lactation each barred patients from inclusion. This clonotype came up many times.

Material for sequencing was peripheral blood or thyroid tissue (not recorded which). The clonotype was recovered from an adult woman with Graves' disease, either hyperthyroidism or ophthalmopathy (not recorded which). This chain uses TRBV3-1 with TRBJ2-7; TRBD2 is a possible D gene (6 bases). In DNA, the CDR3 is TGTGCCAGCAGCCAAGTCGGGAGCGACGAGCAGTACTTC. Protein sequence: CASSQVGSDEQYF.